This T cell receptor (beta chain) was identified in a study of cytomegalovirus exposure and HLA in healthy donors. The primer mix had 60 Vbeta and 13 Jbeta primers. Sequencing used immunoSEQ multiplex PCR; TCRdb keeps in-frame clones, though not all of them. Of about 160,000 clones detected, about four fifths appear once; the ten largest clones hold roughly 7.5%. Each of the donors was a healthy bone marrow donor. In its sample, this clone was seen a few times. The CDR3 loop spans 16 amino acids. The ends were cut back, 4 bases at V and 0 bases at J, with 14 bases in the middle. The germline gives CDR1 LGHNA, CDR2 YSLEER.

This TCR was recovered from a woman aged 30 to 39 in good health and CMV-seropositive. What was sequenced was PBMCs. The genes are TRBV4-3 and TRBJ2-3, with D perhaps TRBD2 (6 bases). The CDR3 loop is CASSLGTGSSTDTQYF. The CDR3 coding sequence is TGCGCCAGCAGCCTGGGGACTGGCTCTAGCACAGATACGCAGTATTTT.